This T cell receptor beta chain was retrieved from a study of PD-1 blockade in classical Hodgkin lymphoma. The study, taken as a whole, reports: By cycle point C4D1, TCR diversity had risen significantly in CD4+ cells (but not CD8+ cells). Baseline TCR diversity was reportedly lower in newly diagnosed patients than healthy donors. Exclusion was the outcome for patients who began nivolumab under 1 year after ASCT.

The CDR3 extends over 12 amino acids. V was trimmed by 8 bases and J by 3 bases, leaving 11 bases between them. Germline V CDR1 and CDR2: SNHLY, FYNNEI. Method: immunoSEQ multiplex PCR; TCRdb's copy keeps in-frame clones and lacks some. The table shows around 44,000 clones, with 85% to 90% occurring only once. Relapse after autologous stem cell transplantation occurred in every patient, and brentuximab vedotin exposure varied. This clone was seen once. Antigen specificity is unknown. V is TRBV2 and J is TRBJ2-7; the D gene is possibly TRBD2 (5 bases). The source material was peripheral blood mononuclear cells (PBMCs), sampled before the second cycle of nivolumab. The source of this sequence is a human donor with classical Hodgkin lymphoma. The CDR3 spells CASSRAHYEQYF. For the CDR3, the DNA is TGTGCCAGCTCGAGGGCCCACTACGAGCAGTACTTC.